This T cell receptor beta chain was captured in a study of ipilimumab plus nivolumab after autologous stem cell transplantation. Study-wide context: Patients received a median of roughly 5 ipilimumab and roughly 8 nivolumab doses. The DLBCL group included primary refractory and relapsed cases.

The repertoire was sequenced with immunoSEQ multiplex PCR; TCRdb's copy has only in-frame clones and lacks some. The data contain roughly 17,000 clones, around four fifths of them singletons. Patients got ipilimumab 1 mg/kg beginning 14 to 28 days post-transplant. Patients received nivolumab 3 mg/kg at weeks 1, 4, 7, 10, then fortnightly to week 26. V lost 5 bases to trimming and J lost 6 bases; unmatched junction nucleotides: 9. This CDR3 has 14 residues. Germline V CDR1 and CDR2: SEHNR, FQNEAQ (reference sequence). Sequences were derived from PBMCs, sampled in a trial of ipilimumab plus nivolumab as post-transplant consolidation. This TCR came from a male donor with diffuse large B-cell lymphoma. J is TRBJ1-2 and V is TRBV7-9; 7 nucleotides match TRBD1. The CDR3 DNA reads TGTGCCAGCAGCGGGGGGACAGATTTCAATGGCTACACCTTC. Translating gives CASSGGTDFNGYTF.